Each of the 9 T cell receptor beta chains below was sequenced from the same sample in a study of Graves' ophthalmopathy and Graves' hyperthyroidism. RNA transcripts were the template, and TCR beta CDR3 regions were amplified from them. An opening RT-PCR round employed HTBI primers and preceded a second-round multiplex PCR. One entry per CDR3 protein results from TCRdb running MiXCR on the multiplex PCR reads. The table shows a few hundred thousand distinct CDR3 sequences, with about a sixth occurring only once. The specimen sequenced was peripheral blood. The source is an adult woman with stable Graves' hyperthyroidism.

This clonotype was picked up many times. J is TRBJ2-5 and V is TRBV20-1; 7 bases are a match to TRBD1. Germline assignment: CDR1 DFQATT and CDR2 SNEGSKA (reference sequence). Trimming at V came to 3 bases and at J to 5 bases, leaving 9 bases not matched to a gene. This CDR3 is 14 amino acids long. The CDR3 loop reads CSASRAGGFETQYF. The CDR3 DNA is TGCAGTGCTAGTCGGGCAGGGGGTTTCGAGACCCAGTACTTC.

This clonotype was counted many times. The chain combines TRBV19 with TRBJ1-5; 11 bases align to TRBD1. J was trimmed by 3 bases and V by 4 bases; bases with no gene match: 11. This CDR3 has 18 residues. Germline-derived CDR1 and CDR2 are LNHDA and SQIVND (reference sequence). CDR3: CASSTLSGTGGINQPQHF. The CDR3, as DNA: TGTGCCAGTAGTACCCTCTCCGGGACAGGGGGTATCAATCAGCCCCAGCATTTT.

The rearrangement joins TRBV5-6 to TRBJ1-1; TRBD1 matches at 7 bases. This CDR3 is 12 amino acids long. Germline CDR1 SGHDT, CDR2 YYEEEE. V was pared by 6 bases and J by 5 bases, with 4 bases of the junction left unmatched. The CDR3 here is CASTLQGTEAFF. The CDR3 bases are TGTGCCAGCACCTTACAGGGGACTGAAGCTTTCTTT.

This clonotype was seen repeatedly, ten times or more. The rearrangement uses TRBV15 and TRBJ1-2, with D perhaps TRBD1 (5 bases). This CDR3 has 15 residues. V lost 0 bases and J 4 bases, leaving 12 bases between the germline ends. Germline lookup yields CDR1 LNHNV and CDR2 YYDKDF (reference sequence). CDR3 DNA: TGTGCCACCAGCAGAGATCGTTGGGGCGCCTATGGCTACACCTTC. Protein sequence: CATSRDRWGAYGYTF.

This clonotype was recorded at least ten times. The chain couples TRBV6-1 to TRBJ2-3; tentatively, D is TRBD1 (6 bases). The CDR3 is 14 residues long. V was shortened by 3 bases and J by 4 bases, with 11 bases between the two germline ends. CDR1 is MNHNS, CDR2 SASEGT, per germline. The chain's CDR3 is CASSEGASADTQYF. CDR3 nucleotides: TGTGCCAGCAGTGAGGGGGCTTCCGCAGATACGCAGTATTTT.

The CDR3 region is CASSQETGGSSSYEQYF. CDR3 bases: TGCGCCAGCAGCCAAGAGACAGGGGGCTCTTCCTCCTACGAGCAGTACTTC. This sequence joins TRBV4-3 and TRBJ2-7, with TRBD1 identical over 10 bases. CDR1 and CDR2 from the germline V gene are LGHNA and YSLEER. CDR3 length equals 17 residues. J was trimmed by 0 bases and V by 0 bases; bases with no gene match: 5.

This clonotype was counted many times. The rearrangement joins TRBV28 to TRBJ2-7; 7 bases agree with TRBD1. The junction had 10 bases not matched to a gene; V was cut back by 8 bases and J by 6 bases. Per germline, CDR1 MDHEN and CDR2 SYDVKM. This CDR3 is 13 amino acids long. CDR3 amino acids: CASRIRGRLEQYF. The CDR3 DNA reads as TGTGCCAGCCGAATCAGGGGGAGACTCGAGCAGTACTTC. Together with reference TRBV28 and TRBJ2-7, the CDR3 gives the full variable domain: DVKVTQSSRYLVKRTGEKVFLECVQDMDHENMFWYRQDPGLGLRLIYFSYDVKMKEKGDIPEGYSVSREKKERFSLILESASTNQTSMYLCASRIRGRLEQYFGPGTRLTVT.

This clonotype was counted many times. This chain joins TRBV12-3 or TRBV12-4 and TRBJ2-2; maybe TRBD1 (6 bases). The CDR3 is made up of 13 amino acids. With 5 bases removed from V and 3 bases from J, the gap between germline ends came to 7 bases. The CDR3 loop is CASSNRDTGELFF. The CDR3 coding sequence is TGTGCCAGCAGTAACAGGGACACCGGGGAGCTGTTTTTT.

There are many counts of this clonotype. The rearrangement links TRBV12-5 to TRBJ1-5; 7 bases match TRBD1. This CDR3 is built from 16 residues. V trimming: 2 bases; J trimming: 4 bases; junction bases outside the gene matches: 8. Germline CDR1 LGHNT, CDR2 FRNRAP. CDR3: CASGLTRQGINQPQHF. The CDR3 nucleotides are TGTGCTAGTGGTTTGACACGACAGGGAATTAATCAGCCCCAGCATTTT.